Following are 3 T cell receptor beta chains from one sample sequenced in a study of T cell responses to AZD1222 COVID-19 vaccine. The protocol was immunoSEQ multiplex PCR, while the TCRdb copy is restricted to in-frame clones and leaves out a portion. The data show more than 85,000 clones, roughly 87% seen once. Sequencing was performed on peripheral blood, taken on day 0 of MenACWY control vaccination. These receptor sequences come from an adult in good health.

The CDR3 DNA sequence: TGTGCCAGCAGTTACGACTTGGACCAAGAGACCCAGTACTTC. This codes for CASSYDLDQETQYF. This rearrangement joins TRBV6-5 to TRBJ2-5; D gene ambiguous. From germline, CDR1 is MNHEY and CDR2 SVGAGI. Between the trimmed V and J ends, which lost 2 bases and 0 bases, there was a span of 7 bases. The CDR3 loop spans 14 amino acids.

The CDR3 nucleotides are TGTGCCAGTAGTATGTCTACGGACAGGGGCTATGGCTACACCTTC. The encoded protein is CASSMSTDRGYGYTF. This sequence joins TRBV19 and TRBJ1-2; 9 positions match TRBD1. The CDR3 totals 15 residues. Per germline, CDR1 LNHDA and CDR2 SQIVND (reference sequence). The J segment lost 4 bases and the V segment lost 3 bases, leaving 6 bases of the junction unmatched.

The CDR3 sequence is CASSYGWGGLEQYF. CDR3 sequence (DNA): TGTGCCAGCAGTTATGGGTGGGGGGGTTTGGAGCAGTACTTC. The chain couples TRBV6-5 to TRBJ2-7, with TRBD2 matching over 7 bases. V was clipped by 3 bases and J by 7 bases; unmatched bases: 9. The CDR3 runs to 14 residues. Germline values: CDR1 MNHEY, CDR2 SVGAGI.